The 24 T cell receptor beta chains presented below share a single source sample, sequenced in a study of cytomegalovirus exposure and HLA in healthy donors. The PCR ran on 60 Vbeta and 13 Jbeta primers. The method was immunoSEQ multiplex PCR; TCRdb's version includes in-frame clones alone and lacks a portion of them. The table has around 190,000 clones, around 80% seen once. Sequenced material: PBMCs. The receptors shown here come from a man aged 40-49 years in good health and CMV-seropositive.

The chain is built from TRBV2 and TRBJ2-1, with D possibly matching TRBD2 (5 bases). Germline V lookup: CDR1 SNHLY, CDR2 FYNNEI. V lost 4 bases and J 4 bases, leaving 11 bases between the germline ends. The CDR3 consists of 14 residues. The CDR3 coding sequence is TGTGCCAGCAGTGTAACTAGGCCATACAATGAGCAGTTCTTC. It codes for CASSVTRPYNEQFF.

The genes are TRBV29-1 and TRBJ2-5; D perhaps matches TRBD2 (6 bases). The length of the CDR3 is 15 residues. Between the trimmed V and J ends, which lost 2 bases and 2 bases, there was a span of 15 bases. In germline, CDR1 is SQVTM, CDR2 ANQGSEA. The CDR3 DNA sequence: TGCAGCGTTGAACTCACTAGCCTGAGGCAAGAGACCCAGTACTTC. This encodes CSVELTSLRQETQYF.

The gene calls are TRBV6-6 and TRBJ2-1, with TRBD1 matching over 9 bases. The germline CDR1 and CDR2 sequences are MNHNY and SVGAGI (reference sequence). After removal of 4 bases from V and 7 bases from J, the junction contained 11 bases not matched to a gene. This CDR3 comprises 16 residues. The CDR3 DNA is TGTGCCAGCAGTTCTCTGGGGACAGGGTTTTCAAATGAGCAGTTCTTC. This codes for CASSSLGTGFSNEQFF.

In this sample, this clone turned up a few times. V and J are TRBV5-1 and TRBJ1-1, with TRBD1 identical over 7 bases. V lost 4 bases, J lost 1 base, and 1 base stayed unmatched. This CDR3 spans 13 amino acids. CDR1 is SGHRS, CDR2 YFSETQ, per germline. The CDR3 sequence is CASSQGGNTEAFF. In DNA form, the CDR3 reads TGCGCCAGCAGCCAGGGGGGGAACACTGAAGCTTTCTTT.

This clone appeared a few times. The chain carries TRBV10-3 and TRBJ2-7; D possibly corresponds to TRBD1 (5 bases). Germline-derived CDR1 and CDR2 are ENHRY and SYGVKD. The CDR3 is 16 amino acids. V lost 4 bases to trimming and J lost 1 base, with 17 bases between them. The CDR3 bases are TGTGCCATCAGTGGCTATACGCAGGGAAAGTCCTACGAGCAGTACTTC. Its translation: CAISGYTQGKSYEQYF.

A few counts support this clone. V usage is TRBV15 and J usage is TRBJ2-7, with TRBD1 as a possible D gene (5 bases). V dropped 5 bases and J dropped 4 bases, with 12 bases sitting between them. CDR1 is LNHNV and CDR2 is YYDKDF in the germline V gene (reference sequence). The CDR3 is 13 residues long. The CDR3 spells CATSSQKGYEQYF. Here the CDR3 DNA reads TGTGCCACCAGCTCCCAGAAGGGGTACGAGCAGTACTTC.

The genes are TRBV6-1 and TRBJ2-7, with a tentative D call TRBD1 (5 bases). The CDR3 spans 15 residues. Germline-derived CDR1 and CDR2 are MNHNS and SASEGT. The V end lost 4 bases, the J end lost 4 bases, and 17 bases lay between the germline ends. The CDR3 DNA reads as TGTGCCAGCAGTGCTCTGACGGGCTCAGGGTACGAGCAGTACTTC. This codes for CASSALTGSGYEQYF.

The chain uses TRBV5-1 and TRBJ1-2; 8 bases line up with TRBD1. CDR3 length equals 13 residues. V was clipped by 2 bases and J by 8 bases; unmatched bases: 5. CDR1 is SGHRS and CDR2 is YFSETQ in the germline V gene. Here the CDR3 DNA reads TGCGCCAGCAGCTTTGACAGGGGAGGGGGCTACACCTTC. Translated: CASSFDRGGGYTF.

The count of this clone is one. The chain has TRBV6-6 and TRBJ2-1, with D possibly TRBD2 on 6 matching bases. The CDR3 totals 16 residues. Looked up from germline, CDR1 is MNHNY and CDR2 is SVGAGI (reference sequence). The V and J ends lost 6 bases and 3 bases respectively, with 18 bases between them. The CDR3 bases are TGTGCCAGCAGACCCCGGGGGACCCCGGGCTACAATGAGCAGTTCTTC. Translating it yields CASRPRGTPGYNEQFF.

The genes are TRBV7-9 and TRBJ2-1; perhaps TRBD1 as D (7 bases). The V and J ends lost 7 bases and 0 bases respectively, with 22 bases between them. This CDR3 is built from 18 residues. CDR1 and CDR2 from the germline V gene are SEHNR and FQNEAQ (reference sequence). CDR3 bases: TGTGCCAGCACCGGGACAGTACTAGCTCTGAGCTCCTACAATGAGCAGTTCTTC. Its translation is CASTGTVLALSSYNEQFF.

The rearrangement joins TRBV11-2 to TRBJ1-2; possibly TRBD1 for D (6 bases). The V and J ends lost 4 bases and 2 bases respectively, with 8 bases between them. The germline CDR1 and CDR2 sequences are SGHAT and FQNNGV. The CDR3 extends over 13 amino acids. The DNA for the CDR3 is TGTGCCAGCAGCTACGGACAGAACTATGGCTACACCTTC. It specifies CASSYGQNYGYTF.

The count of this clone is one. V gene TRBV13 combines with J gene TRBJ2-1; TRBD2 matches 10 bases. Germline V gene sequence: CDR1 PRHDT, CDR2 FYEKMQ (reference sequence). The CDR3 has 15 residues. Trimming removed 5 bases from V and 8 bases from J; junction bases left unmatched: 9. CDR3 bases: TGTGCCAGCAGCCCCCGGCTAGCGGGAGCCTATGAGCAGTTCTTC. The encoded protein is CASSPRLAGAYEQFF.

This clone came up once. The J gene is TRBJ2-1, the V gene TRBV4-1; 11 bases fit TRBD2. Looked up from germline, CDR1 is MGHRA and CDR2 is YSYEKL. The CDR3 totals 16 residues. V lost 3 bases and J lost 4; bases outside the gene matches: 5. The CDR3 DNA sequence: TGCGCCAGCAGCCAGGTGACTAGCGGGACATACAATGAGCAGTTCTTC. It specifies CASSQVTSGTYNEQFF.

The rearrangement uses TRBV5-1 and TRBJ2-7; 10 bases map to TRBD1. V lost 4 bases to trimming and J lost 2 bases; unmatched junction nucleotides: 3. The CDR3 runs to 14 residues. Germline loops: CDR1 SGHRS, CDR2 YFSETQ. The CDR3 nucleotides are TGCGCCAGCAGCGCGACAGGGGGCCCCTACGAGCAGTACTTC. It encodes CASSATGGPYEQYF.

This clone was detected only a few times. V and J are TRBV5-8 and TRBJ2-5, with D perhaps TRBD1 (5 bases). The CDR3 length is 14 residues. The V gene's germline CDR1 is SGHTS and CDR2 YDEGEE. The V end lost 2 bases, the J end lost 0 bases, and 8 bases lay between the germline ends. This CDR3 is CASSLDSYQETQYF. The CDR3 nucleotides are TGTGCCAGCAGCTTAGACAGCTACCAAGAGACCCAGTACTTC.

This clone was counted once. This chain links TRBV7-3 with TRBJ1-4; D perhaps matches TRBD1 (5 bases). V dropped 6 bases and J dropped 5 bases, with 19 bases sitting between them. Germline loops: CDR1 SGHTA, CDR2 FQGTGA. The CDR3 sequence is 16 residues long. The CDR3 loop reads CASRPDGEGRNEKLFF. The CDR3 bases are TGTGCCAGCAGACCTGACGGGGAGGGGCGGAATGAAAAACTGTTTTTT.

CDR3 sequence: CASSYSGIGSEQYF. The CDR3 DNA reads as TGTGCCAGCAGTTACAGCGGGATAGGGAGCGAGCAGTACTTC. The chain is built from TRBV6-5 and TRBJ2-7, with TRBD2 matching 7 bases. V shed 2 bases, J shed 6 bases, and the junction held 7 bases outside the gene matches. The CDR3 is made up of 14 amino acids. CDR1 and CDR2 from the germline V gene are MNHEY and SVGAGI.

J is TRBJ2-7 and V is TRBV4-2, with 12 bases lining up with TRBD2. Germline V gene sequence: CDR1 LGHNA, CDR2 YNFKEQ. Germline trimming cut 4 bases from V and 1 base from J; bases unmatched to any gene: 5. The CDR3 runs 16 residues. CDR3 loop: CASSPSLAGGSYEQYF. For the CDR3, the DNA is TGTGCCAGCAGCCCTAGTCTAGCGGGGGGGTCCTACGAGCAGTACTTC.

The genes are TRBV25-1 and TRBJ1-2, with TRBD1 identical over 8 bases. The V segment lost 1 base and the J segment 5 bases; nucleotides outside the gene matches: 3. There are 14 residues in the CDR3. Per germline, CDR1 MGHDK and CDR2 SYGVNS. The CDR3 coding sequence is TGTGCCAGCAGTGAATGGGGGACAGGATATGGCTACACCTTC. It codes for CASSEWGTGYGYTF.

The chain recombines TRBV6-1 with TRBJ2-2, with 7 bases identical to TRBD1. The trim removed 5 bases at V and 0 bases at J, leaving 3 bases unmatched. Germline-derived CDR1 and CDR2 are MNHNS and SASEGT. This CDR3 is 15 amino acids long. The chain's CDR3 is CASSPGTANTGELFF. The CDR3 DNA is TGTGCCAGCAGTCCCGGGACAGCGAACACCGGGGAGCTGTTTTTT.

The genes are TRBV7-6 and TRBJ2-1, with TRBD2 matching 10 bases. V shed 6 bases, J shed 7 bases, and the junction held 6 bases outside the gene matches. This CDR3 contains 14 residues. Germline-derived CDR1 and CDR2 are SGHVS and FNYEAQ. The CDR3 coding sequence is TGTGCCAGCAGTCCAGCGGGAGGGCTGAATGAGCAGTTCTTC. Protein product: CASSPAGGLNEQFF.

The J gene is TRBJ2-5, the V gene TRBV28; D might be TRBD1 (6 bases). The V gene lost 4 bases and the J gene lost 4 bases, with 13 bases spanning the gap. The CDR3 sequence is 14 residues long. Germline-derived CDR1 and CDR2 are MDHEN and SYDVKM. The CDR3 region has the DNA TGTGCCAGCAGTTACAGGGTTGTGGGAGAGACCCAGTACTTC. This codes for CASSYRVVGETQYF.

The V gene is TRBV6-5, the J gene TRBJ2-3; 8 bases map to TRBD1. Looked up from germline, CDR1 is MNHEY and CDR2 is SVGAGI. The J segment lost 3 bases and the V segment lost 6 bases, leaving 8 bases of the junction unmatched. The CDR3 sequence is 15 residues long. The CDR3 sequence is CASSKDRGTTDTQYF. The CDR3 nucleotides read TGTGCCAGCAGCAAAGACAGGGGAACAACAGATACGCAGTATTTT.

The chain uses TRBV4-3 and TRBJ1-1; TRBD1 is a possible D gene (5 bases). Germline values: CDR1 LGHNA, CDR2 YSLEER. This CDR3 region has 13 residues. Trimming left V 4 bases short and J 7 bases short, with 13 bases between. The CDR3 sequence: CASSRSGEDEAFF. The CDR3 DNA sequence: TGCGCCAGCAGCCGTTCGGGGGAGGATGAAGCTTTCTTT.